The clone carrying this T cell receptor beta chain was seen a handful of times. Its antigen remains unidentified. These data are taken from a study of response to subunit inactivated influenza vaccine. Study-wide findings and caveats: The study's authors posited that every seasonal influenza vaccination enlists few new T cells.

TCRdb fed the RT-PCR reads into MiXCR, producing one record per CDR3 protein. The repertoire holds 710,000 or so distinct CDR3 sequences, with 15% to 18% as singletons. The sample here was PBMCs from blood, taken roughly 13 days after vaccination. The receptor was isolated from a man between 45 and 60 years old who received an inactivated influenza vaccine.

CDR3 loop: CSARQGSQPQHF. CDR3 DNA sequence: TGCAGTGCTAGACAGGGTAGTCAGCCCCAGCATTTT. The chain carries TRBV20-1 and TRBJ1-5; tentatively, D is TRBD1 (5 bases). Germline CDR1 reads DFQATT; CDR2 reads SNEGSKA (reference sequence). This CDR3 region has 12 residues. Trimming left V 2 bases short and J 6 bases short, with 8 bases between.